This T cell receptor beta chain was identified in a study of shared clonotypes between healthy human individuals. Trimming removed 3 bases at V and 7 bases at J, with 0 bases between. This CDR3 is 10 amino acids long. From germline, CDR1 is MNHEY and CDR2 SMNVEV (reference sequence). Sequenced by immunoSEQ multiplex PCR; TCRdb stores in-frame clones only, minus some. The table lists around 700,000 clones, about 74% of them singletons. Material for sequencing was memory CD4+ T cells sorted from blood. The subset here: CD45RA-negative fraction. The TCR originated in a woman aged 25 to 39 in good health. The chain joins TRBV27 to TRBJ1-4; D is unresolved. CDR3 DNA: TGTGCCAGCAGTTTTGAAAAACTGTTTTTT. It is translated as CASSFEKLFF.